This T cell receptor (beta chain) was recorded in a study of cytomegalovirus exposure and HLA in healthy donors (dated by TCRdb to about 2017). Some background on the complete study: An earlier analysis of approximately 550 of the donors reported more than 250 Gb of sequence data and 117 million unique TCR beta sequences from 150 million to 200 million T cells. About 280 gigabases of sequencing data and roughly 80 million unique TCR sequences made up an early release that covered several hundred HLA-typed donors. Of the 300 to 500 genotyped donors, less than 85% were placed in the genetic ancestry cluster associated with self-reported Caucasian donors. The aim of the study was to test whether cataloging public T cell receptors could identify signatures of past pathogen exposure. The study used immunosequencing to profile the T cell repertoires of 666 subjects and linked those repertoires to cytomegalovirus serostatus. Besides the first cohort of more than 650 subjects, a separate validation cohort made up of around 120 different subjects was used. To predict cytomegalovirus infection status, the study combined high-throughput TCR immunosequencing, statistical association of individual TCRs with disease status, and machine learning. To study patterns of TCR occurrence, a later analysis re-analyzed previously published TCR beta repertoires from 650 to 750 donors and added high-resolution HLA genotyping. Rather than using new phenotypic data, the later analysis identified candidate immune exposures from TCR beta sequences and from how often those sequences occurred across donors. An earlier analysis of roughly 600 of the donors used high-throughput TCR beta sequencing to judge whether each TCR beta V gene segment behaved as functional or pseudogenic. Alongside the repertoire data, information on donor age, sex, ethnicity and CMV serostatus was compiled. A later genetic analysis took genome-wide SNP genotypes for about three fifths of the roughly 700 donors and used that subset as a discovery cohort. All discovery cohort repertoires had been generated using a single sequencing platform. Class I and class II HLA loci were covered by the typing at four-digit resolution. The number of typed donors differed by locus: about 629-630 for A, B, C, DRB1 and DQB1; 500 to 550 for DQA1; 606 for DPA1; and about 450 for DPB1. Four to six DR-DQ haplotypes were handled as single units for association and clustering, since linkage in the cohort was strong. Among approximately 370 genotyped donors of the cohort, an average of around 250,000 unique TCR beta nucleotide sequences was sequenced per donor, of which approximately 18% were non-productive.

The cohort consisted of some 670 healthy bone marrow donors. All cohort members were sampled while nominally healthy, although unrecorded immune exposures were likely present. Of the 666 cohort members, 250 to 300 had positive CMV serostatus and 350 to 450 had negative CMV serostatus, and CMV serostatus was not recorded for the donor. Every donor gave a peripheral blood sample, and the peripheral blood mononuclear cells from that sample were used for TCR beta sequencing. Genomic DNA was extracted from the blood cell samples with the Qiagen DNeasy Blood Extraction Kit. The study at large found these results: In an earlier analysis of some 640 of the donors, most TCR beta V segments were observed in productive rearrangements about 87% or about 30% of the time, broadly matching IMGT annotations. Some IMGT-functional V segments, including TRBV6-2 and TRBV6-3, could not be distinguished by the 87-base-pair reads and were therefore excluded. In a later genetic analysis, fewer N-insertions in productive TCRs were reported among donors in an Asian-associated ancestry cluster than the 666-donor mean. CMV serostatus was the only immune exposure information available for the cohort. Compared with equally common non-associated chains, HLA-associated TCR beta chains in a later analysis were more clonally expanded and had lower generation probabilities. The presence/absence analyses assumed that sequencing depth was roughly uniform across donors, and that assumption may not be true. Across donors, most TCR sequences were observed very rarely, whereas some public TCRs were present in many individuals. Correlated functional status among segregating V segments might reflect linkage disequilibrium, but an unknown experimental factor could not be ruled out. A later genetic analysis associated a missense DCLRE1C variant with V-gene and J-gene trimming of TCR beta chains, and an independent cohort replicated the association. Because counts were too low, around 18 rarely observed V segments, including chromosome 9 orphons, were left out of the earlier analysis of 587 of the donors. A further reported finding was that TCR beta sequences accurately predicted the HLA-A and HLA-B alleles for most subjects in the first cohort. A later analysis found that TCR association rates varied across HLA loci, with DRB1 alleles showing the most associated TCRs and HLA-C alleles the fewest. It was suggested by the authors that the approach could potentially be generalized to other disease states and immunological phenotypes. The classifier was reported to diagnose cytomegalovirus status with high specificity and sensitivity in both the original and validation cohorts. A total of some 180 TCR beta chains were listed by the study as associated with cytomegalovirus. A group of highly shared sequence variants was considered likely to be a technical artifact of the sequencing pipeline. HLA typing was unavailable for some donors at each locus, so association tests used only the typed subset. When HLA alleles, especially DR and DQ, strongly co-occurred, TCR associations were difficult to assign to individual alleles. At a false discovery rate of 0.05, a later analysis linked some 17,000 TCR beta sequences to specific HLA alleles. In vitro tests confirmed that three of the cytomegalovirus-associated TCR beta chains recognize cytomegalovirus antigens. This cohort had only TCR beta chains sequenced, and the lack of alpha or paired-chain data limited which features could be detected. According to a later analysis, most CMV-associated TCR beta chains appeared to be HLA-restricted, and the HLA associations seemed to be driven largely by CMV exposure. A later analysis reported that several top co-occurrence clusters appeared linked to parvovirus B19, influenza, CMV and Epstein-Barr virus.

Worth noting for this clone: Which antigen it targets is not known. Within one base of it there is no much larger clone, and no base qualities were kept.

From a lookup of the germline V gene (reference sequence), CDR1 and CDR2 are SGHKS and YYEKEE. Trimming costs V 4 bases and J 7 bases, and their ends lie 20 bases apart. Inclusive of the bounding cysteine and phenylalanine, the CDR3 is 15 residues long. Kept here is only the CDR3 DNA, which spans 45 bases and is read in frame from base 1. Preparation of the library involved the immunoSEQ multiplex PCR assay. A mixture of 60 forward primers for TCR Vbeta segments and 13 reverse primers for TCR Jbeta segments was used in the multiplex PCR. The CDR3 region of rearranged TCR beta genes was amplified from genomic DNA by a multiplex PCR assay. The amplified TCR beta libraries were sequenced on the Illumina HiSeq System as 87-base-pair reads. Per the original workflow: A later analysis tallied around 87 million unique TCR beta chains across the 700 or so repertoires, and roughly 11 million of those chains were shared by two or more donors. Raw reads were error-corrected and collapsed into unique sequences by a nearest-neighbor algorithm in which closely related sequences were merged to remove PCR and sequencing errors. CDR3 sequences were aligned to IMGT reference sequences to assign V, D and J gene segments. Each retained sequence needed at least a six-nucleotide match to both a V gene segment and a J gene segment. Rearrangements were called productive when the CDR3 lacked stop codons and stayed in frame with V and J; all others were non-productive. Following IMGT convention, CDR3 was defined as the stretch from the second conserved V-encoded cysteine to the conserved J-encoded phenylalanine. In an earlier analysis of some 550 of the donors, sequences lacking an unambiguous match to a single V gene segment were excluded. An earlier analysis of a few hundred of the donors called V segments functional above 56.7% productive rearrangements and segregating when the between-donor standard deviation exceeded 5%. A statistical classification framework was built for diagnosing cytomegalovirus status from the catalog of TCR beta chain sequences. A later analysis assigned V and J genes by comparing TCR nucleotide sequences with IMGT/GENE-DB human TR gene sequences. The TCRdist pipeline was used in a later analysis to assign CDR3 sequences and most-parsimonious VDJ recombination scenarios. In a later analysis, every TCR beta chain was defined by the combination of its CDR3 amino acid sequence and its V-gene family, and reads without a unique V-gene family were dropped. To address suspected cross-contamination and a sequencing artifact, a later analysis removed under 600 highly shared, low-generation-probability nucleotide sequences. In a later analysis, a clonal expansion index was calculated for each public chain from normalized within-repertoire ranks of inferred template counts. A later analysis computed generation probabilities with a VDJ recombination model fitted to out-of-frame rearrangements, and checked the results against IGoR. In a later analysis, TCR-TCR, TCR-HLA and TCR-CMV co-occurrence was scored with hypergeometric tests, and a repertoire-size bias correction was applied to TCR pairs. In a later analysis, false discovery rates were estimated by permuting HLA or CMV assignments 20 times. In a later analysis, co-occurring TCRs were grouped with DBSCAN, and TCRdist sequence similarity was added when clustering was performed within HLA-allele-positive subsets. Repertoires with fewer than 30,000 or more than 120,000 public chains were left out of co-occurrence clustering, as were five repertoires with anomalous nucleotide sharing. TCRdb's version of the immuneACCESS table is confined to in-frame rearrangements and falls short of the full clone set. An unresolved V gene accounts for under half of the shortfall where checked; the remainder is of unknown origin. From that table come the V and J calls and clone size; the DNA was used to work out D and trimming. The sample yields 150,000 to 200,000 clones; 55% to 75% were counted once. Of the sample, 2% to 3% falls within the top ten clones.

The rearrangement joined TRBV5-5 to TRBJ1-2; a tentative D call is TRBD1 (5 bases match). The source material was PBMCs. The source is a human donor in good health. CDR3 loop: CASSPSGTRDSGYTF. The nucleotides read TGTGCCAGCAGCCCCTCAGGGACGAGGGACTCTGGCTACACCTTC.